This is a list of T cell receptor beta chains from one sample in a study of shared clonotypes between healthy human individuals. The method was immunoSEQ multiplex PCR; TCRdb's version includes in-frame clones alone and lacks a portion of them. The sample includes around 1,900,000 clones, 93% of them seen just once. Specimen: naive CD8+ T cells from PBMCs. These receptors were taken from a man between 18 and 29 years old in good health. Some clones in this sample may be carry-over from other donors' samples. CDR3s include the opening cysteine and the closing phenylalanine or tryptophan. The D gene is left open where the match is weak. Clone size, where shown, is once, few, many, or a class for clones that have expanded.

D,V,size,J,DNA,CDR3
TRBD1,TRBV19,.,TRBJ1-4,TGTGCCAGTACCTCACCCAGGGACAGCGATGCCAATGAAAAACTGTTTTTT,CASTSPRDSDANEKLFF
.,TRBV9,few,TRBJ2-5,TGTGCCAGCAGCGTAGCGGCAGCCCAAGAGACCCAGTACTTC,CASSVAAAQETQYF
.,TRBV5-1,.,TRBJ2-1,TGCGCCAGCAGTTTAGGCCCTGATCAGTTCTTC,CASSLGPDQFF
.,TRBV14,.,TRBJ1-2,TGTGCCAGCAGCCATGAGGGGGGAGGCTACACCTTC,CASSHEGGGYTF
TRBD2,TRBV27,.,TRBJ2-7,TGTGCCAGCAGTTTAGGCCTAGCGGAAAGAGCCTACGAGCAGTACTTC,CASSLGLAERAYEQYF
.,TRBV7-9,.,TRBJ2-7,TGTGCCAGCTCCCGAGTGGGAGGCTCCTACGAGCAGTACTTC,CASSRVGGSYEQYF
TRBD2,TRBV10-2,.,TRBJ2-2,TGCGCCAGCAGGTCTGCGGGACTAGCGGGAGCGAACACCGGGGAGCTGTTTTTT,CASRSAGLAGANTGELFF
TRBD2,TRBV19,once,TRBJ2-7,TGTGCCAGTAGTATAGCATTGAGGAGCGGGAGGTCGATAGGCGAGCAGTACTTC,CASSIALRSGRSIGEQYF
TRBD1,TRBV4-1,.,TRBJ1-2,TGCGCCAGCAGCCAAGTTCCTGACAGGGGATATGGCTACACCTTC,CASSQVPDRGYGYTF
.,TRBV9,.,TRBJ2-5,TGTGCCAGCAGCGTAGAGAGGGGGCAAGAGACCCAGTACTTC,CASSVERGQETQYF
.,TRBV5-6,.,TRBJ2-7,TGTGCCAGCAGCTTGGGCGCCAGCCGGCGCTACGAGCAGTACTTC,CASSLGASRRYEQYF
.,TRBV28,.,TRBJ1-5,TGTGCCAGCAGTTTAAGGGCGAGCAATCAGCCCCAGCATTTT,CASSLRASNQPQHF
.,TRBV9,.,TRBJ2-1,TGTGCCAGCAGCGTAGCCCAGGGTTTACGATTTGAGCAGTTCTTC,CASSVAQGLRFEQFF
TRBD1,TRBV28,.,TRBJ2-7,TGTGCCAGCAGCTCACCTGGGACAGGGGTAAGGTACGAGCAGTACTTC,CASSSPGTGVRYEQYF
TRBD1,TRBV5-1,.,TRBJ2-2,TGCGCCAGCAGCTTGGACGGACAGGGGCTTCCGAACACCGGGGAGCTGTTTTTT,CASSLDGQGLPNTGELFF
.,TRBV30,.,TRBJ2-1,TGTGCCTGCTCTGAAGTTGGCAGGGGGGGTGAGCAGTTCTTC,CACSEVGRGGEQFF
TRBD1,TRBV6-1,.,TRBJ1-5,TGTGCCAGCAGTGAAGCAAGGACAGGCCATAGCAATCAGCCCCAGCATTTT,CASSEARTGHSNQPQHF
.,TRBV28,.,TRBJ1-1,TGTGCCAGCAGTTTGGGAGTTGGAGCTTTCTTT,CASSLGVGAFF
.,TRBV5-1,.,TRBJ1-1,TGCGCCAGCAGCTTGCAGTGGAACACTGAAGCTTTCTTT,CASSLQWNTEAFF
TRBD1,TRBV10-3,.,TRBJ2-7,TGTGCCATCAGGGGGACAGGAATCGCCTACGAGCAGTACTTC,CAIRGTGIAYEQYF
TRBD2,TRBV2,.,TRBJ2-2,TGTGCCAGCATTGTCAGGGAGGGAAACACCGGGGAGCTGTTTTTT,CASIVREGNTGELFF
.,TRBV7-9,.,TRBJ2-7,TGTGCCAGCAGCACAAGCACAGCTGCCTACGAGCAGTACTTC,CASSTSTAAYEQYF
TRBD1,TRBV11-2,.,TRBJ1-2,TGTGCCAGCAGCTTCGGGGGACAGGCGCTCTATGGCTACACCTTC,CASSFGGQALYGYTF
TRBD1,TRBV7-9,.,TRBJ2-1,TGTGCCAGCAGCTTAGGACAGGGCTTCAATGAGCAGTTCTTC,CASSLGQGFNEQFF
TRBD1,TRBV7-9,.,TRBJ2-7,TGTGCCAGCAGCTTAGATAGGGGAGACAGGGGACAAAAAATAGGGGAGCAGTACTTC,CASSLDRGDRGQKIGEQYF